This TCR beta chain was captured by sequencing in a study of beta chain features in type 1 diabetes. Study in general: Over all samples combined, over 85 million sorted cells were examined. General study points: Here, the possible influence of HLA type (on TCRB rearrangement) remained unresolved.

Notes on this clone: The antigen is not known.

It was via CD45RO/CCR7/CD25/CD127/CD95/CD27 that CD4+ naive, central memory, regulatory and stem cell-like memory cells were sorted. This CDR3 region has 17 residues. The germline V and J ends were trimmed by 0 bases and 4 bases, with 17 bases remaining between them. Germline V gene lookup returns CDR1 SGDLS and CDR2 YYNGEE. Expressed TCRB transcripts were sequenced after all isolated RNA was converted to cDNA. Deep immunoSEQ sequencing covered naive, central memory and regulatory T cell samples. Assay used: immunoSEQ multiplex PCR; TCRdb lists only in-frame clones, some missing. The sample has some 410,000 clones, about 15% seen once.

The sample consisted of naive CD4+ T cells from blood. The TCR was taken from a man aged 25-40 years in good health. The rearrangement links TRBV9 to TRBJ2-1; a weak D match, TRBD2 (5 bases). The CDR3 loop reads CASSVGSRTGSYNEQFF. In DNA form, the CDR3 reads TGTGCCAGCAGCGTAGGTAGTCGGACGGGGTCTTACAATGAGCAGTTCTTC.